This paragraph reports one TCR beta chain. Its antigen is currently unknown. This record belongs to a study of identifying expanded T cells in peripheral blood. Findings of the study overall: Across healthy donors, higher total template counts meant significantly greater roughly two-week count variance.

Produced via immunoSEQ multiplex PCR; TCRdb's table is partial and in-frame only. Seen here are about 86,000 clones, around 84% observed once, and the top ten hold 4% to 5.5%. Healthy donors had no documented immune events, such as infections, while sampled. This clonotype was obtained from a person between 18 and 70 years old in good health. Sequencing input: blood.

The CDR3 spells CASSFRDRWDTEAFF. Here the CDR3 DNA reads TGTGCCAGCAGCTTCCGGGACAGGTGGGACACTGAAGCTTTCTTT. The chain couples TRBV5-4 to TRBJ1-1, with TRBD1 matching over 8 bases. The ends lost 2 bases at V and 3 bases at J; junction bases unmatched: 6. The CDR3 is 15 residues long. CDR1 is SGHNT and CDR2 is YYREEE in the germline V gene (reference sequence).